Below, 26 T cell receptor beta chains from the same sample are listed, as sequenced in a study of blood T cell repertoires in COVID-19. The repertoire was sequenced with immunoSEQ multiplex PCR; TCRdb's copy has only in-frame clones and lacks some. The repertoire includes around 160,000 clones, roughly 79% of them detected once, and more than 7% sits in the top ten. The sequencing input was peripheral blood. The source is a human donor with acute or convalescent COVID-19. The donor label of this sample is uncertain.

This clone was found once. This chain connects TRBV4-1 to TRBJ1-3; perhaps TRBD1 as D (6 bases). Germline V CDR1 and CDR2: MGHRA, YSYEKL. V shed 3 bases and J shed 0 bases, with 9 bases lying between them. The CDR3 covers 15 residues. The CDR3 loop reads CASSQGRGSGNTIYF. CDR3 coding DNA: TGCGCCAGCAGCCAGGGCAGGGGCTCTGGAAACACCATATATTTT.

The chain has TRBV9 and TRBJ2-3; D unresolved. V lost 0 bases and J lost 4, with 9 bases in between. Germline V lookup: CDR1 SGDLS, CDR2 YYNGEE. The CDR3 is 14 amino acids. The CDR3, as DNA: TGTGCCAGCAGCGTAGTGGTGCGATCAGATACGCAGTATTTT. Its translation is CASSVVVRSDTQYF. Full variable domain (rest looked up from reference TRBV9 and TRBJ2-3): DSGVTQTPKHLITATGQRVTLRCSPRSGDLSVYWYQQSLDQGLQFLIQYYNGEERAKGNILERFSAQQFPDLHSELNLSSLELGDSALYFCASSVVVRSDTQYFGPGTRLTVL.

The rearrangement joins TRBV14 to TRBJ2-1; 9 nucleotides agree with TRBD2. Germline loops: CDR1 SGHDN, CDR2 FVKESK. Trimming took 0 bases from V and 7 from J; bases not matched to a gene: 13. There are 18 residues in the CDR3. CDR3 in DNA: TGTGCCAGCAGCCAAGACAGAAGCGGGGGGTCCTTTTTAAATGAGCAGTTCTTC. Translation gives CASSQDRSGGSFLNEQFF. Using reference TRBV14 and TRBJ2-1 for the parts outside the CDR3, the full variable domain is EAGVTQFPSHSVIEKGQTVTLRCDPISGHDNLYWYRRVMGKEIKFLLHFVKESKQDESGMPNNRFLAERTGGTYSTLKVQPAELEDSGVYFCASSQDRSGGSFLNEQFFGPGTRLTVL.

The rearrangement links TRBV2 to TRBJ1-1; D is unresolved. CDR1 is SNHLY and CDR2 is FYNNEI in the germline V gene. There are 13 residues in the CDR3. The V gene lost 1 base and the J gene lost 5 bases, with 8 bases spanning the gap. Written as DNA, the CDR3 is TGTGCCAGCAGTGAAGGTCGAGGGACTGAAGCTTTCTTT. Translation: CASSEGRGTEAFF.

The chain has TRBV5-1 and TRBJ1-1; tentative D call: TRBD1 (6 bases). Germline V CDR1 and CDR2: SGHRS, YFSETQ. Trimming took 1 base from V and 9 from J, leaving 16 bases between them. The CDR3 is 14 residues long. The CDR3 reads CASSLMLGTGQAFF. Here the CDR3 DNA reads TGCGCCAGCAGCTTGATGCTAGGCACAGGGCAAGCTTTCTTT. Full variable domain (remainder filled in from reference TRBV5-1 and TRBJ1-1): KAGVTQTPRYLIKTRGQQVTLSCSPISGHRSVSWYQQTPGQGLQFLFEYFSETQRNKGNFPGRFSGRQFSNSRSEMNVSTLELGDSALYLCASSLMLGTGQAFFGQGTRLTVV.

This clone was observed a few times. The chain recombines TRBV7-9 with TRBJ1-1, with D possibly matching TRBD1 (6 bases). The CDR3 is 15 amino acids. V lost 4 bases and J lost 1, with 13 bases in between. Germline CDR1 is SEHNR and CDR2 is FQNEAQ (reference sequence). The CDR3 protein is CASSSSGVRNTEAFF. The CDR3 nucleotides read TGTGCCAGCAGCTCCTCAGGGGTCAGGAACACTGAAGCTTTCTTT. The full variable domain, in which reference TRBV7-9 and TRBJ1-1 provide the parts outside the CDR3, is DTGVSQNPRHKITKRGQNVTFRCDPISEHNRLYWYRQTLGQGPEFLTYFQNEAQLEKSRLLSDRFSAERPKGSFSTLEIQRTEQGDSAMYLCASSSSGVRNTEAFFGQGTRLTVV.

The chain carries TRBV4-1 and TRBJ2-1; 11 bases line up with TRBD2. The CDR3 consists of 17 residues. V gave up 7 bases and J gave up 2 bases; unmatched junction bases: 10. Germline assignment: CDR1 MGHRA and CDR2 YSYEKL. The CDR3 protein is CASIPGASGGTYNEQFF. DNA for the CDR3: TGCGCCAGCATCCCGGGGGCTAGCGGGGGGACCTACAATGAGCAGTTCTTC.

The gene calls are TRBV2 and TRBJ1-5; 10 bases are shared with TRBD1. CDR1 and CDR2 from the germline V gene are SNHLY and FYNNEI. The length of the CDR3 is 16 residues. Trimming removed 7 bases from V and 4 bases from J; junction bases left unmatched: 10. Written as DNA, the CDR3 is TGTGCCAGCACCCTGGGGACAGGGGTTTGGAATCAGCCCCAGCATTTT. Its translation is CASTLGTGVWNQPQHF.

This sequence joins TRBV4-2 and TRBJ2-7; 7 bases are shared with TRBD1. Per the germline V gene, CDR1 is LGHNA and CDR2 is YNFKEQ. The CDR3 is made up of 15 amino acids. Trimming cost V 3 bases and J 2 bases; bases outside gene matches: 7. The CDR3 protein is CASSQTGYRPYEQYF. For the CDR3, the DNA is TGTGCCAGCAGCCAGACAGGGTACAGGCCCTACGAGCAGTACTTC.

The chain combines TRBV5-1 with TRBJ2-2, with 7 bases lining up with TRBD1. In germline, CDR1 is SGHRS, CDR2 YFSETQ. This CDR3 spans 16 amino acids. With 2 bases clipped from V and 3 bases from J, the junction kept 7 bases outside the gene matches. CDR3 DNA sequence: TGCGCCAGCAGCTTTTTGACAGGGCAGGACACCGGGGAGCTGTTTTTT. It is translated as CASSFLTGQDTGELFF.

V and J are TRBV10-1 and TRBJ2-7; 7 nucleotides agree with TRBD1. V lost 2 bases to trimming and J lost 5 bases; unmatched junction nucleotides: 6. This CDR3 has 14 residues. Germline V gene sequence: CDR1 WNHNN, CDR2 SYGVQD (reference sequence). The CDR3 nucleotides read TGCGCCAGCAGTGAGACAGGGGCCGGCCACGAGCAGTACTTC. This sequence encodes CASSETGAGHEQYF.

The chain carries TRBV6-4 and TRBJ1-2; TRBD1 is a possible D gene (5 bases). The CDR3 runs 15 residues. Trimming cost V 0 bases and J 6 bases, with 14 bases left between them. The germline CDR1 and CDR2 sequences are MRHNA and SNTAGT. The CDR3 bases are TGTGCCAGCAGTGACTCAAGGCGGGGCGGGAATGGCTACACCTTC. Protein: CASSDSRRGGNGYTF.

The chain joins TRBV30 to TRBJ1-6; TRBD1 agrees at 11 bases. V dropped 0 bases and J dropped 7; count of bases not matched to a gene: 5. This CDR3 is 16 amino acids long. Germline values: CDR1 GTSNPN, CDR2 SVGIG (reference sequence). In DNA form, the CDR3 reads TGTGCCTGGAGTGTCAGGGACAGGGGGAGAAATTCACCCCTCCACTTT. Translated: CAWSVRDRGRNSPLHF.

The V and J genes are TRBV5-1 and TRBJ1-5, with a weak D call TRBD1 (5 bases). The germline gives CDR1 SGHRS, CDR2 YFSETQ. This CDR3 region has 13 residues. The V gene lost 1 base and the J gene lost 6 bases, with 8 bases spanning the gap. CDR3 region: CASSLLGGQPQHF. In DNA, the CDR3 is TGCGCCAGCAGCTTGCTGGGGGGTCAGCCCCAGCATTTT.

This chain joins TRBV5-4 and TRBJ2-3; 7 bases are shared with TRBD1. Per the germline V gene, CDR1 is SGHNT and CDR2 is YYREEE (reference sequence). This CDR3 is 15 amino acids long. With 2 bases clipped from V and 0 bases from J, the junction kept 3 bases outside the gene matches. The CDR3 nucleotides read TGTGCCAGCAGCTTAGGGGGCCGGAGCACAGATACGCAGTATTTT. It encodes CASSLGGRSTDTQYF.

The CDR3 protein is CASSGGQGSETQYF. In DNA form, the CDR3 reads TGCGCCAGCAGCGGTGGACAGGGGAGTGAGACCCAGTACTTC. The chain has TRBV5-1 and TRBJ2-5; 9 nucleotides match TRBD1. The V and J ends lost 4 bases and 5 bases, in that order; junction bases with no gene match: 6. Germline V gene sequence: CDR1 SGHRS, CDR2 YFSETQ. This CDR3 is 14 amino acids long.

The chain joins TRBV10-1 to TRBJ1-3, with D possibly matching TRBD1 (6 bases). Germline-derived CDR1 and CDR2 are WNHNN and SYGVQD (reference sequence). This CDR3 is built from 14 residues. V was pared by 6 bases and J by 1 base, with 10 bases between. CDR3 amino acids: CASSPGTSGNTIYF. The CDR3 region has the DNA TGCGCCAGCAGCCCCGGGACATCTGGAAACACCATATATTTT.

The V call is TRBV5-6, the J call TRBJ1-1; a weak D match, TRBD1 (6 bases). V dropped 6 bases and J dropped 3 bases, with 12 bases sitting between them. The CDR3 has 13 residues. Germline values: CDR1 SGHDT, CDR2 YYEEEE. The CDR3 DNA follows: TGTGCCAGCACAGGGGAAGGGTACACTGAAGCTTTCTTT. It encodes CASTGEGYTEAFF.

V usage is TRBV5-3 and J usage is TRBJ1-5; the D is unclear. TRBV5-3 is marked as an open reading frame, function uncertain. The V gene lost 0 bases and the J gene lost 0 bases, with 7 bases spanning the gap. The CDR3 contains 15 residues. The DNA of the CDR3 is TGTGCCAGAAGCTTGGACAAATATAGCAATCAGCCCCAGCATTTT. The encoded protein is CARSLDKYSNQPQHF.

This rearrangement joins TRBV6-5 to TRBJ2-1; 7 bases fit TRBD1. From germline, CDR1 is MNHEY and CDR2 SVGAGI. The CDR3 spans 14 residues. Unmatched junction bases numbered 7, after V lost 6 bases and J lost 5 bases. CDR3: CASRQGQNNNEQFF. The CDR3 DNA sequence: TGTGCCAGCAGACAGGGACAGAACAACAATGAGCAGTTCTTC.

The chain recombines TRBV7-9 with TRBJ2-5; the D gene is possibly TRBD2 (7 bases). V lost 2 bases to trimming and J lost 4 bases, with 11 bases between them. The CDR3 length is 14 residues. CDR1 is SEHNR, CDR2 FQNEAQ, per germline (reference sequence). For the CDR3, the DNA is TGTGCCAGCAGCTTACCGGGGGGCCCAGAGACCCAGTACTTC. It codes for CASSLPGGPETQYF. The whole variable domain, remainder taken from reference TRBV7-9 and TRBJ2-5, is DTGVSQNPRHKITKRGQNVTFRCDPISEHNRLYWYRQTLGQGPEFLTYFQNEAQLEKSRLLSDRFSAERPKGSFSTLEIQRTEQGDSAMYLCASSLPGGPETQYFGPGTRLLVL.

This clone showed up just once. DNA for the CDR3: TGTGCCAGCAGCCCTTTTACAGGGGGAGTCGGAAACACCATATATTTT. This translates into CASSPFTGGVGNTIYF. The J gene is TRBJ1-3, the V gene TRBV6-2 or TRBV6-3; the match to TRBD1 covers 8 bases. Trimming took 6 bases from V and 4 from J; bases not matched to a gene: 11. Germline V gene lookup returns CDR1 MNHEY and CDR2 SVGEGT. The CDR3 extends over 16 amino acids.

The chain combines TRBV5-1 with TRBJ2-2, with 10 bases fitting TRBD1. With 0 bases clipped from V and 7 bases from J, the junction kept 6 bases outside the gene matches. Germline CDR1 and CDR2: SGHRS and YFSETQ. CDR3 length: 16 residues. The CDR3 DNA follows: TGCGCCAGCAGCTTGGCAGGGGACAGGGGCAGCGGGGAGCTGTTTTTT. This sequence encodes CASSLAGDRGSGELFF.

The chain uses TRBV5-8 and TRBJ2-1; 7 nucleotides match TRBD2. The CDR3 contains 15 residues. V gave up 3 bases and J gave up 8 bases; unmatched junction bases: 11. Germline CDR1 is SGHTS and CDR2 is YDEGEE. CDR3 DNA: TGTGCCAGCAGCTCGGGGGGAGGGTGGCGAGATGAGCAGTTCTTC. This sequence encodes CASSSGGGWRDEQFF. Combining the CDR3 with reference TRBV5-8 and TRBJ2-1 gives the whole variable domain EAGVTQSPTHLIKTRGQQATLRCSPISGHTSVYWYQQALGLGLQFLLWYDEGEERNRGNFPPRFSGRQFPNYSSELNVNALELEDSALYLCASSSGGGWRDEQFFGPGTRLTVL.

The rearrangement joins TRBV7-9 to TRBJ1-5; perhaps TRBD1 as D (6 bases). Trimming took 1 base from V and 1 from J, leaving 8 bases between them. The germline V gene encodes CDR1 SEHNR and CDR2 FQNEAQ (reference sequence). The CDR3 runs to 15 residues. The CDR3 here is CASSLGTASNQPQHF. The CDR3 coding sequence is TGTGCCAGCAGCTTAGGGACAGCCAGCAATCAGCCCCAGCATTTT.

This clone showed up just once. This chain links TRBV2 with TRBJ1-5, with a tentative D call TRBD1 (6 bases). Trimming stripped 4 bases from V and 3 bases from J, with 10 bases between. The germline gives CDR1 SNHLY, CDR2 FYNNEI. The length of the CDR3 is 14 residues. The CDR3 is CASSAQGHNQPQHF. The DNA of the CDR3 is TGTGCCAGCAGTGCACAGGGCCACAATCAGCCCCAGCATTTT.